This TCR beta chain is drawn from a study of shared clonotypes between healthy human individuals. Study at large: Each donor's CD4 naive and CD4 memory cells filled three plates apiece, CD8 naive two, and CD8 memory one.

Each sorted subset replicate got 200 ng genomic DNA, roughly 33,000 genomes. Sequenced by immunoSEQ multiplex PCR; TCRdb stores in-frame clones only, minus some. The repertoire has about 2.2 million clones, 90% to 95% of them found once; the top ten carry 1.5% to 2%. Only CD45RO-negative cells positively selected for CCR7 counted as naive CD8 cells, so terminally differentiated effector memory CD45RA+ cells were excluded. Within Nashville, Tennessee resided all donors, each a Caucasian adult. Worth noting for this clone: What it binds is not known.

Study-level results: Generally, naive subsets (rather than memory subsets) showed larger estimated richness.

Between the trimmed V and J ends, which lost 8 bases and 3 bases, there was a span of 12 bases. This CDR3 region has 13 residues. The V gene's germline CDR1 is MDHEN and CDR2 SYDVKM. Sequencing was performed on naive CD8+ T cells from PBMCs. The receptor's source is a man aged 18 to 35 in good health. Some clones in this sample may be carry-over from other donors' samples. J is TRBJ2-3 and V is TRBV28; D gene unclear. CDR3 protein: CASRGGGTDTQYF. The DNA for the CDR3 is TGTGCCAGCCGCGGCGGTGGGACAGATACGCAGTATTTT.